This T cell receptor beta chain stems from a study of breast tumors, draining lymph nodes, adjacent tissues. Study-level results: Tumor repertoires ranked between lymph nodes and nontumor tissue in diversity, with V and J gene preferences. The lymph node origin of tumor T cells was framed as consistent with a hypothesis, not demonstrated.

V gave up 0 bases and J gave up 11 bases; unmatched junction bases: 19. CDR3 length: 17 amino acids. Looked up from germline, CDR1 is DFQATT and CDR2 is SNEGSKA (reference sequence). A single record per CDR3 protein comes from TCRdb applying MiXCR to the multiplex PCR reads. The data show about 230,000 distinct CDR3 sequences, roughly 30% seen once. Axillary draining lymph nodes of breast cancer patients supplied the node samples. This clonotype was counted at least ten times. Its matching antigen is unknown. This sequence originates from a female donor with breast cancer. Some clones in this sample may be carry-over from other donors' samples. The chain combines TRBV20-1 with TRBJ2-1; 7 bases fit TRBD2. Sequenced material: axillary lymph node tissue. CDR3 protein: CSARDRRTLAEGRKQFF. CDR3 DNA: TGCAGTGCTAGAGATCGGAGGACCCTAGCGGAAGGCCGGAAGCAGTTCTTC.